These 31 T cell receptor beta chains originate from one sample sequenced in a study of cytomegalovirus exposure and HLA in healthy donors. A multiplex PCR was run with 60 Vbeta primers and 13 Jbeta primers. The assay was immunoSEQ multiplex PCR, and TCRdb's table has in-frame clones only and misses some. The repertoire holds 150,000 to 200,000 clones, with 70% to 80% as singletons. Sequenced input: PBMCs. These receptors were taken from a woman in her sixties in good health and CMV-seropositive.

The rearrangement links TRBV30 to TRBJ2-7; no firm D call. CDR1 is GTSNPN, CDR2 SVGIG, per germline (reference sequence). With 1 base removed from V and 5 bases from J, the gap between germline ends came to 9 bases. This CDR3 contains 12 residues. CDR3 in amino acids: CAWSDSLDEQYF. In nucleotides, the CDR3 is TGTGCCTGGAGTGACTCGCTTGACGAGCAGTACTTC.

The CDR3 spells CASSPRTTGNTEAFF. In DNA, the CDR3 is TGTGCCAGCTCACCACGGACTACAGGTAACACTGAAGCTTTCTTT. The chain couples TRBV18 to TRBJ1-1; a weak D match, TRBD1 (5 bases). The length of the CDR3 is 15 residues. Germline lookup yields CDR1 KGHSH and CDR2 LQKENI. The V and J ends lost 1 base and 2 bases respectively, with 11 bases between them. The full variable domain, with the rest looked up from reference TRBV18 and TRBJ1-1, is NAGVMQNPRHLVRRRGQEARLRCSPMKGHSHVYWYRQLPEEGLKFMVYLQKENIIDESGMPKERFSAEFPKEGPSILRIQQVVRGDSAAYFCASSPRTTGNTEAFFGQGTRLTVV.

This chain links TRBV5-1 with TRBJ1-4, with no clear D. V was cut by 0 bases and J by 6 bases, with 6 bases left in between. CDR1 SGHRS and CDR2 YFSETQ come from the germline V gene. CDR3 length: 13 residues. CDR3 nucleotide sequence: TGCGCCAGCAGCTTGGTCACAGATGAAAAACTGTTTTTT. Translated, it gives CASSLVTDEKLFF.

This clone was found once. The CDR3 region has the DNA TGTGCCAGCAGCCAAGGGGACAGGGATACGCAAGAGACCCAGTACTTC. It translates to CASSQGDRDTQETQYF. The V gene is TRBV4-2, the J gene TRBJ2-5; TRBD1 agrees at 9 bases. The junction had 5 bases not matched to a gene; V was cut back by 1 base and J by 2 bases. Looked up from germline, CDR1 is LGHNA and CDR2 is YNFKEQ. The CDR3 totals 16 residues.

V and J are TRBV28 and TRBJ1-1; TRBD1 is a possible D gene (5 bases). This CDR3 spans 14 amino acids. CDR1 is MDHEN, CDR2 SYDVKM, per germline. V was trimmed by 7 bases and J by 1 base, leaving 13 bases between them. This chain's CDR3 is CASTFGGRNTEAFF. The DNA for the CDR3 is TGTGCCAGCACCTTCGGGGGGAGGAACACTGAAGCTTTCTTT.

The chain recombines TRBV9 with TRBJ2-1, with D maybe TRBD1 (6 bases). V gave up 2 bases and J gave up 3 bases, with 12 bases separating them. CDR1 is SGDLS and CDR2 is YYNGEE in the germline V gene. The CDR3 is 15 amino acids. In DNA, the CDR3 is TGTGCCAGCAGCGTCGACCCAGGGGTCTACAATGAGCAGTTCTTC. This encodes CASSVDPGVYNEQFF.

The genes are TRBV18 and TRBJ1-1, with D unresolved. With 1 base removed from V and 1 base from J, the gap between germline ends came to 7 bases. CDR1 and CDR2 from the germline V gene are KGHSH and LQKENI. CDR3 length: 14 amino acids. The CDR3 coding sequence is TGTGCCAGCTCACCACGGCAAACGAACACTGAAGCTTTCTTT. This sequence encodes CASSPRQTNTEAFF.

The rearrangement links TRBV7-8 to TRBJ1-1; no clear D gene. The V and J ends lost 6 bases and 5 bases respectively, with 10 bases between them. CDR3 size: 12 residues. Germline V gene data show CDR1 as SGHVS and CDR2 as FQNEAQ. As DNA, the CDR3 is TGTGCCAGCAGAACTGGAGTAACTGAAGCTTTCTTT. It translates to CASRTGVTEAFF.

V and J are TRBV30 and TRBJ2-3; 11 bases are shared with TRBD2. Germline CDR1 is GTSNPN and CDR2 is SVGIG (reference sequence). The CDR3 spans 16 residues. V was clipped by 1 base and J by 0 bases; unmatched bases: 3. The CDR3: CAWSALAGGSTDTQYF. CDR3 sequence (DNA): TGTGCCTGGAGTGCGCTAGCGGGGGGCAGCACAGATACGCAGTATTTT.

This sequence joins TRBV14 and TRBJ1-5; tentative D call: TRBD1 (5 bases). V lost 0 bases to trimming and J lost 0 bases, with 18 bases between them. Per the germline V gene, CDR1 is SGHDN and CDR2 is FVKESK. The CDR3 sequence is 19 residues long. The CDR3 is CASSQDGGGLIYSNQPQHF. CDR3 coding DNA: TGTGCCAGCAGCCAAGATGGGGGAGGGCTGATTTATAGCAATCAGCCCCAGCATTTT.

This chain uses TRBV30 with TRBJ1-6; D is ambiguous. Trimming shortened V by 2 bases and J by 11 bases, and 13 bases separated the two germline ends. Looked up from germline, CDR1 is GTSNPN and CDR2 is SVGIG (reference sequence). CDR3 length: 13 amino acids. CDR3 protein: CAWSRWESAPLHF. Here the CDR3 DNA reads TGTGCCTGGAGTAGGTGGGAGAGCGCACCCCTCCACTTT.

V is TRBV6-6 and J is TRBJ1-4; D unclear. V lost 5 bases and J 3 bases, leaving 13 bases between the germline ends. The CDR3 runs 15 residues. Germline V lookup: CDR1 MNHNY, CDR2 SVGAGI (reference sequence). CDR3 sequence reads: CASSPTGSSNEKLFF. DNA of the CDR3: TGTGCCAGCAGTCCCACCGGGTCCTCTAATGAAAAACTGTTTTTT.

The chain uses TRBV11-1 and TRBJ1-1; weak D call: TRBD1 (6 bases). Germline V gene lookup returns CDR1 SGHAT and CDR2 FQDESV (reference sequence). The length of the CDR3 is 12 residues. Trimming left V 5 bases short and J 5 bases short, with 9 bases between. Here the CDR3 DNA reads TGTGCCAGCAGCGAACAGGGTACTGAAGCTTTCTTT. Encoded protein: CASSEQGTEAFF.

V usage is TRBV27 and J usage is TRBJ1-1; 9 nucleotides align to TRBD1. CDR1 MNHEY and CDR2 SMNVEV come from the germline V gene (reference sequence). The CDR3 has 13 residues. With V trimmed by 6 bases and J by 5 bases, 4 bases remained unmatched. The CDR3 region has the DNA TGTGCCAGCAGGTGGACAGGGGAGACTGAAGCTTTCTTT. It translates to CASRWTGETEAFF.

This chain links TRBV4-3 with TRBJ2-5; possibly TRBD2 for D (7 bases). The ends were cut back, 0 bases at V and 5 bases at J, with 19 bases in the middle. Germline V gene data show CDR1 as LGHNA and CDR2 as YSLEER. The CDR3 has 17 amino acids. CDR3 region: CASSQEGKSGGRETQYF. In DNA, the CDR3 is TGCGCCAGCAGCCAAGAGGGAAAGTCGGGGGGCAGGGAGACCCAGTACTTC.

The chain carries TRBV5-1 and TRBJ1-4; D unresolved. Germline V CDR1 and CDR2: SGHRS, YFSETQ. Trimming pared 2 bases from V and 3 bases from J, leaving 17 bases between. The CDR3 is 17 amino acids. Written as DNA, the CDR3 is TGCGCCAGCAGCTTTAACGGAGGAGGGTCGTCTAATGAAAAACTGTTTTTT. Its translation is CASSFNGGGSSNEKLFF. Based on the CDR3 plus reference TRBV5-1 and TRBJ1-4, the full variable domain is KAGVTQTPRYLIKTRGQQVTLSCSPISGHRSVSWYQQTPGQGLQFLFEYFSETQRNKGNFPGRFSGRQFSNSRSEMNVSTLELGDSALYLCASSFNGGGSSNEKLFFGSGTQLSVL.

In nucleotides, the CDR3 is TGCAGTGCTAGGGGGCCGGAGACAACTTACTTC. Translated: CSARGPETTYF. The chain employs TRBV20-1 and TRBJ2-7, with a weak D call TRBD1 (5 bases). Germline CDR1 is DFQATT and CDR2 is SNEGSKA (reference sequence). The CDR3 has 11 residues. The V gene lost 3 bases and the J gene lost 13 bases, with 16 bases spanning the gap.

This clone was seen more than once but under ten times. The chain has TRBV28 and TRBJ1-1; 7 positions match TRBD1. J gave up 1 base and V 4 bases, and 9 bases lay outside the gene matches. The V gene's germline CDR1 is MDHEN and CDR2 SYDVKM. This CDR3 is 16 amino acids long. CDR3 sequence (DNA): TGTGCCAGCAGTTCACCGACAGGGACCCGGAACACTGAAGCTTTCTTT. Its translation: CASSSPTGTRNTEAFF.

The chain couples TRBV19 to TRBJ1-6; maybe TRBD1 (5 bases). The CDR3 totals 17 residues. From germline, CDR1 is LNHDA and CDR2 SQIVND (reference sequence). The V gene lost 6 bases and the J gene lost 0 bases, with 15 bases spanning the gap. CDR3 sequence reads: CASSPGGRSSYNSPLHF. The CDR3 DNA is TGTGCCAGTAGCCCGGGGGGTAGAAGCTCCTATAATTCACCCCTCCACTTT.

The chain uses TRBV6-6 and TRBJ2-2; no firm D call. The V and J ends lost 7 bases and 2 bases respectively, with 8 bases between them. Germline CDR1 is MNHNY and CDR2 is SVGAGI (reference sequence). This CDR3 is built from 13 residues. CDR3 amino acids: CASTSTNTGELFF. The DNA for the CDR3 is TGTGCCAGCACCAGTACAAACACCGGGGAGCTGTTTTTT.

This clone has only a few counts. This chain joins TRBV18 and TRBJ2-2, with 7 bases identical to TRBD1. The germline V gene encodes CDR1 KGHSH and CDR2 LQKENI. This CDR3 is 16 amino acids long. V trimming: 0 bases; J trimming: 4 bases; junction bases outside the gene matches: 5. CDR3 region: CASSPPGQRSTGELFF. The CDR3 nucleotides read TGTGCCAGCTCACCACCGGGACAGCGGAGCACCGGGGAGCTGTTTTTT.

The chain links TRBV28 to TRBJ1-1, with 7 bases lining up with TRBD1. This CDR3 is built from 14 residues. The germline V gene has CDR1 MDHEN and CDR2 SYDVKM. The J segment lost 0 bases and the V segment lost 6 bases, leaving 4 bases of the junction unmatched. The CDR3 protein is CASRRGQMNTEAFF. CDR3 nucleotide sequence: TGTGCCAGCAGACGGGGACAGATGAACACTGAAGCTTTCTTT.

The gene calls are TRBV14 and TRBJ2-1; possibly TRBD1 for D (5 bases). CDR1 SGHDN and CDR2 FVKESK come from the germline V gene. This CDR3 region has 12 residues. V lost 10 bases to trimming and J lost 9 bases, with 16 bases between them. In DNA form, the CDR3 reads TGTGCCAAAGGCCAGGGAAGGGGTGAGCAGTTCTTC. Translated, it gives CAKGQGRGEQFF.

V and J are TRBV6-6 and TRBJ2-5; D not resolved. The J call may be wrong; the DNA end is better matched by TRBJ2-7. Germline CDR1 MNHNY, CDR2 SVGAGI (reference sequence). This CDR3 contains 15 residues. DNA for the CDR3: TGTGCCAGCAGTTACTCGAAAGCCGGTACCTACGAGCAGTACTTC. Translating it yields CASSYSKAGTYEQYF.

This sequence joins TRBV9 and TRBJ2-3; 8 bases line up with TRBD1. This CDR3 contains 16 residues. Trimming cost V 4 bases and J 2 bases; bases outside gene matches: 9. Germline CDR1 and CDR2: SGDLS and YYNGEE. CDR3 DNA: TGTGCCAGCAGCACGACACAGGGGGTTTCCACAGATACGCAGTATTTT. It encodes CASSTTQGVSTDTQYF.

V usage is TRBV5-1 and J usage is TRBJ2-5; tentative D call: TRBD2 (5 bases). The germline V gene has CDR1 SGHRS and CDR2 YFSETQ. V was cut by 5 bases and J by 7 bases, with 15 bases left in between. The CDR3 sequence is 13 residues long. CDR3 sequence reads: CASSADAGGTQYF. The CDR3 DNA reads TGCGCCAGCAGTGCGGACGCCGGAGGGACCCAGTACTTC. Together with reference TRBV5-1 and TRBJ2-5, the CDR3 gives the full variable domain: KAGVTQTPRYLIKTRGQQVTLSCSPISGHRSVSWYQQTPGQGLQFLFEYFSETQRNKGNFPGRFSGRQFSNSRSEMNVSTLELGDSALYLCASSADAGGTQYFGPGTRLLVL.

Only one count was recorded for this clone. The rearrangement joins TRBV6-5 to TRBJ1-2; D unclear. The V end lost 5 bases, the J end lost 8 bases, and 15 bases lay between the germline ends. Germline CDR1 reads MNHEY; CDR2 reads SVGAGI. This CDR3 is 13 amino acids long. The CDR3: CASSEARDWGYTF. DNA of the CDR3: TGTGCCAGCAGTGAAGCGAGGGATTGGGGCTACACCTTC.

The V call is TRBV29-1, the J call TRBJ1-2; 8 bases match TRBD1. CDR3 length: 15 amino acids. In germline, CDR1 is SQVTM, CDR2 ANQGSEA. The V and J ends lost 3 bases and 7 bases, in that order; junction bases with no gene match: 13. The CDR3 coding sequence is TGCAGCGTTGATATCTCGACCTGGACAGGGTTTGGCTACACCTTC. Protein: CSVDISTWTGFGYTF.

The chain couples TRBV6-5 to TRBJ2-7; 12 nucleotides match TRBD2. Trimming removed 5 bases from V and 3 bases from J; junction bases left unmatched: 2. The CDR3 spans 14 residues. CDR1 and CDR2 (germline): MNHEY, SVGAGI. CDR3 amino acids: CASSPTSGGYEQYF. In nucleotides, the CDR3 is TGTGCCAGCAGTCCGACTAGCGGGGGCTACGAGCAGTACTTC.

The sample holds a few counts of this clone. V gene TRBV10-1 combines with J gene TRBJ1-5, with TRBD1 as a possible D gene (6 bases). CDR3 size: 17 residues. With 2 bases removed from V and 1 base from J, the gap between germline ends came to 15 bases. Germline assignment: CDR1 WNHNN and CDR2 SYGVQD (reference sequence). CDR3 region: CASSEPPTGPSNQPQHF. The CDR3 DNA is TGCGCCAGCAGTGAGCCGCCGACAGGCCCCAGCAATCAGCCCCAGCATTTT.

The chain joins TRBV5-5 to TRBJ1-1; no definite D call. V was cut by 0 bases and J by 6 bases, with 15 bases left in between. Germline assignment: CDR1 SGHKS and CDR2 YYEKEE (reference sequence). This CDR3 has 15 residues. CDR3 sequence (DNA): TGTGCCAGCAGCTTGGTTTTAGGGAGACGGTCTGAAGCTTTCTTT. Residues: CASSLVLGRRSEAFF.